This entry features one T cell receptor beta chain sequence. Profiling relied on immunoSEQ multiplex PCR, and the TCRdb table lists in-frame clones only, not all of them. This sample has approximately 97,000 clones, with 90% to 97% found just once. The data are from a study of technical replicates of blood from several donors. Source material: T cells isolated from PBMCs. This TCR came from a human donor in good health.

The CDR3 loop is CASSRPGTGATGELFF. CDR3 DNA: TGTGCCAGCAGCCGCCCTGGGACAGGGGCCACCGGGGAGCTGTTTTTT. This sequence joins TRBV28 and TRBJ2-2; TRBD1 agrees at 10 bases. V shed 6 bases, J shed 4 bases, and the junction held 8 bases outside the gene matches. CDR3 length equals 16 residues. The germline V gene encodes CDR1 MDHEN and CDR2 SYDVKM.